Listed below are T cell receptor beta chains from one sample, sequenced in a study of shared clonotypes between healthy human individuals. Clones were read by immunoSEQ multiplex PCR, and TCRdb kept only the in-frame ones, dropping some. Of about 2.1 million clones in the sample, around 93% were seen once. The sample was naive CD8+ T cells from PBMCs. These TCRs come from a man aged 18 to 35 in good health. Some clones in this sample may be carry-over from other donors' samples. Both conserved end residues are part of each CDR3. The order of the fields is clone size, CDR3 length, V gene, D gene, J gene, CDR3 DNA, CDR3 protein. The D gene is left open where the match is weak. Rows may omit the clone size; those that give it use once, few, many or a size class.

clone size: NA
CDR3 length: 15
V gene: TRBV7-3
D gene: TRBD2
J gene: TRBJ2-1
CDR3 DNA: TGTGCCAGCAGCTCAGGGACTAGCGGAAACAATGAGCAGTTCTTC
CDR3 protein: CASSSGTSGNNEQFF

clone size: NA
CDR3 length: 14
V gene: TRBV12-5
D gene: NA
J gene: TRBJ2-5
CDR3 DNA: TGTGCTAGTGCCCCAGCAGGGGCATGGGGGACCCAGTACTTC
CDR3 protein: CASAPAGAWGTQYF

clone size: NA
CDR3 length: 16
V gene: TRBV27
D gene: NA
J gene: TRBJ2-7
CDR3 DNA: TGTGCCAGCAGTTTACGACCGGGACTCGGGGCCTACGAGCAGTACTTC
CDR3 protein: CASSLRPGLGAYEQYF

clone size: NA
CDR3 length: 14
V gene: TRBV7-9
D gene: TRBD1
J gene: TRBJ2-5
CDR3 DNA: TGTGCCAGCAGCTCCGACAGGGGTGCGGAGACCCAGTACTTC
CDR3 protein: CASSSDRGAETQYF

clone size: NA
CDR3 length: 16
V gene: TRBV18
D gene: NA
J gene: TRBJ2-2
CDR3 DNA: TGTGCCAGCTTGCCCACCCCTCTGGGACTCACCGGGGAGCTGTTTTTT
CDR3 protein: CASLPTPLGLTGELFF

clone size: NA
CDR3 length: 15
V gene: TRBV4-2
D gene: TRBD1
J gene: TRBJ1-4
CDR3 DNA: TGTGCCAGCAGCCAGGGGACAGATACTAATGAAAAACTGTTTTTT
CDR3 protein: CASSQGTDTNEKLFF

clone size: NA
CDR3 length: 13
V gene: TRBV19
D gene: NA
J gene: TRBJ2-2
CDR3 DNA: TGTGCCAGTAGTATTCCCCCGGGGGGGGAGCTGTTTTTT
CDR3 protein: CASSIPPGGELFF

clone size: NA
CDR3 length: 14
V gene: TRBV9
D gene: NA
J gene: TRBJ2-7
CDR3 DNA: TGTGCCAGCAGCGTAGCAGGTCTCTCCTACGAGCAGTACTTC
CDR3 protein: CASSVAGLSYEQYF

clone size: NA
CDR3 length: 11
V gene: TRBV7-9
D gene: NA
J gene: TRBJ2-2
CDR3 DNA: TGTGCCAGCAGCTTCGACGGGGAGCTGTTTTTT
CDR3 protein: CASSFDGELFF

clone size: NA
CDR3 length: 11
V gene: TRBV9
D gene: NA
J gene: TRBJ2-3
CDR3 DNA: TGTGCCAGCAGCACCCGGGATACGCAGTATTTT
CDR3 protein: CASSTRDTQYF

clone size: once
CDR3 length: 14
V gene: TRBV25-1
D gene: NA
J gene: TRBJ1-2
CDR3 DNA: TGTGCCAGCGGGAAACAGGGATCTAACTATGGCTACACCTTC
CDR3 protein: CASGKQGSNYGYTF

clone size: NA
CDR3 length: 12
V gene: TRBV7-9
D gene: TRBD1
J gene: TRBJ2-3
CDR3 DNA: TGTGCCAGCAGCTTAGGGGACAGGGCTCAGTCTTTT
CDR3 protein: CASSLGDRAQSF

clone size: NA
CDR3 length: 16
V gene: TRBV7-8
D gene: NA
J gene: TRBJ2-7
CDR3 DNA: TGTGCCAGCAGCTTACCCGGACACACCAATTCCTACGAGCAGTACTTC
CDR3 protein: CASSLPGHTNSYEQYF

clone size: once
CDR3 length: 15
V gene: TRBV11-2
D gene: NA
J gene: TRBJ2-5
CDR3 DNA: TGTGCCAGCAGCTTAGGACCCACACGACAAGAGACCCAGTACTTC
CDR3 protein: CASSLGPTRQETQYF

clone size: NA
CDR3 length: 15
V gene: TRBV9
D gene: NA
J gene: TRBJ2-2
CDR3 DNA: TGTGCCAGCAGCGCCCACAGGGTGGACACCGGGGAGCTGTTTTTT
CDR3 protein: CASSAHRVDTGELFF

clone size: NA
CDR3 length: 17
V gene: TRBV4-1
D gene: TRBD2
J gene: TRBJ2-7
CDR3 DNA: TGCGCCAGCAGCCAAGAAGTGGGAATTAGCGGGAGATCTGAGCAGTACTTC
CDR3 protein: CASSQEVGISGRSEQYF

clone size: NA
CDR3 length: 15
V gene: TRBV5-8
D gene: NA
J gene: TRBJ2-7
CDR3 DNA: TGTGCCAGCAGCTTGAAATTCGGCAGAAGGTACGAGCAGTACTTC
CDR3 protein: CASSLKFGRRYEQYF

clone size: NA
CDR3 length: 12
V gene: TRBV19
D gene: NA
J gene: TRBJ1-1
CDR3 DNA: TGTGCCAGTGCAACAGGGAGCACTGAAGCTTTCTTT
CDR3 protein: CASATGSTEAFF

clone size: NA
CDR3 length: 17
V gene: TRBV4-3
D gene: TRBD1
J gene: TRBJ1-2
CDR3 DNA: TGCGCCAGCAGCCAAGTATTGGTGCAGGGGGTAAACTATGGCTACACCTTC
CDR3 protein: CASSQVLVQGVNYGYTF

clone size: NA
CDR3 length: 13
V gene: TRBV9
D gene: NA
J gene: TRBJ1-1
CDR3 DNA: TGTGCCAGCAGCGTACAAAGTAACACTGAAGCTTTCTTT
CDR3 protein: CASSVQSNTEAFF

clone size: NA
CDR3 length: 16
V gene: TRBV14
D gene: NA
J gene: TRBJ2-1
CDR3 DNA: TGTGCCAGCAGCCAAGAGGGGAGGCCACCTTTCAATGAGCAGTTCTTC
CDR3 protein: CASSQEGRPPFNEQFF

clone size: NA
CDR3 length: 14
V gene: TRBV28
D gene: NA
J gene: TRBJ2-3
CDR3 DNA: TGTGCCAGCAGTTTTGGGACGCGGACTTATACGCAGTATTTT
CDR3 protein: CASSFGTRTYTQYF

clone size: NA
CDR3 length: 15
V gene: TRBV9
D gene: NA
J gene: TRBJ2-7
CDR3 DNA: TGTGCCAGCAGCGTAGTTGAAAGGGGAGGCGACGAGCAGTACTTC
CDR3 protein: CASSVVERGGDEQYF

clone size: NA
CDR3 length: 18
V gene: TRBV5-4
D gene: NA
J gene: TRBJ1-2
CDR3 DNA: TGTGCCAGCAGCGCATGGACTCGGCAACCCGAAGCATTCTATGGCTACACCTTC
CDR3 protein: CASSAWTRQPEAFYGYTF

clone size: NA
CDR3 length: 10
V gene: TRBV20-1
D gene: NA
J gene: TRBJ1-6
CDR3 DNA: TGCGGGCTCCGGGGCACACCCCTCCACTTT
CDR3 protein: CGLRGTPLHF

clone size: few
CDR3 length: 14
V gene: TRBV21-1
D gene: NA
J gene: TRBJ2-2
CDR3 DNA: TGTGCCAGCAGGTTTCGGGGAGGCACCGGGGAGCTGTTTTTT
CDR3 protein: CASRFRGGTGELFF

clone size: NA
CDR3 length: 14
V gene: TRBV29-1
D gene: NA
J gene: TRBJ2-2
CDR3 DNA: TGCAGCGTCCGGAGCGAGGCGAACACCGGGGAGCTGTTTTTT
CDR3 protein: CSVRSEANTGELFF

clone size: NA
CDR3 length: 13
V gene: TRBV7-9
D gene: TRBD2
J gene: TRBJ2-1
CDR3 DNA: TGTGCCAGCAGACGCGGGAGTTACAATGAGCAGTTCTTC
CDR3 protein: CASRRGSYNEQFF

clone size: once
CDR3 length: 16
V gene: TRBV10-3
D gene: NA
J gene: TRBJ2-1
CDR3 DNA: TGTGCCATCAGTGACCGCGGGGACAGCTCCTACAATGAGCAGTTCTTC
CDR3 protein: CAISDRGDSSYNEQFF

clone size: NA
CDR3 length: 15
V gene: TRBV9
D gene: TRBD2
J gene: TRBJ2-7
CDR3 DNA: TGTGCCAGCAGCGTCTCGGGACTAGCGGAAGTGGAGCAGTACTTC
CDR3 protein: CASSVSGLAEVEQYF

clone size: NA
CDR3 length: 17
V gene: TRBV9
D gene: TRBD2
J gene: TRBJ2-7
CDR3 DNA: TGTGCCAGCAGCGAAGGAGAGTCCGGGACTAGCGGCTACGAGCAGTACTTC
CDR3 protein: CASSEGESGTSGYEQYF

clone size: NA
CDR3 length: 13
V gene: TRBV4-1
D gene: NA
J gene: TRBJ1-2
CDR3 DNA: TGCGCCAGCAGCCACTTACAGGGTCTGGGCTACACCTTC
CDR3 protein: CASSHLQGLGYTF

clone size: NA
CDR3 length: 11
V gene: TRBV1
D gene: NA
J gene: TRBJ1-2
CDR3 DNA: TGCACCAGCAACCGACAGGATGGCTACACCTTC
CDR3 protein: CTSNRQDGYTF

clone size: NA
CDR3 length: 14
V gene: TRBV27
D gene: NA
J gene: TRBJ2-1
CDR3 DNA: TGTGCCAGCAGTTTTGGGTTGACCTACAATGAGCAGTTCTTC
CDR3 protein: CASSFGLTYNEQFF

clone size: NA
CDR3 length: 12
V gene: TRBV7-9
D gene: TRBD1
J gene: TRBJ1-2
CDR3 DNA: TGTGCCAGCAGCTCGACAGGGGATGGCTACACCTTC
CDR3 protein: CASSSTGDGYTF

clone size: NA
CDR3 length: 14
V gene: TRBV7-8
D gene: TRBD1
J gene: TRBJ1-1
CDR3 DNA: TGTGCCAGCAACCCCCACAGGGGTTTCACTGAAGCTTTCTTT
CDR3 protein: CASNPHRGFTEAFF

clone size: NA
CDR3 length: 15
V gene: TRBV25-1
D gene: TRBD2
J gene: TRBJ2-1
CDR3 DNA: TGTGCCAGCAAGGGTAAACGGACTAGCGGGAATGAGCAGTTCTTC
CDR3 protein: CASKGKRTSGNEQFF

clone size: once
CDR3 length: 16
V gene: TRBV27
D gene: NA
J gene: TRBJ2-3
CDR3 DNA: TGTGCCAGCAGTTTAGAGGGCATGGGGTCCACAGATACGCAGTATTTT
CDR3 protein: CASSLEGMGSTDTQYF

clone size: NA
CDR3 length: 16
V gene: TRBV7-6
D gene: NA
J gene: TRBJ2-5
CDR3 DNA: TGTGCCAGCAGCTTAGTTCCGTCCACAGGGAGTGAGACCCAGTACTTC
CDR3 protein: CASSLVPSTGSETQYF

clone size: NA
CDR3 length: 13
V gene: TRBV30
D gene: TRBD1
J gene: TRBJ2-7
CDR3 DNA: TGTGCCTGGAGGGGGACAGGGGGATACGAGCAGTACTTC
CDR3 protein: CAWRGTGGYEQYF

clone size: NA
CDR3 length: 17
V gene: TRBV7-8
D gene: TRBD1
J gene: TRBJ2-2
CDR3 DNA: TGTGCCAGCAGCTTAACAGCCAAACAGGGGATGGACGGGGAGCTGTTTTTT
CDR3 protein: CASSLTAKQGMDGELFF

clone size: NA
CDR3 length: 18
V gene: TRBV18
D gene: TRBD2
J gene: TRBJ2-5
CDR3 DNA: TGTGCCAGCTCAGGACGGTTCTCGGGACTAGCGGGAGAAGAGACCCAGTACTTC
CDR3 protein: CASSGRFSGLAGEETQYF

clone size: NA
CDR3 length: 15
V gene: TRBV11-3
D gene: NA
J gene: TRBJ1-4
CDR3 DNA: TGTGCCAGCAGCTTAGTTAGGGGGGAGAGTGAAAAACTGTTTTTT
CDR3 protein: CASSLVRGESEKLFF

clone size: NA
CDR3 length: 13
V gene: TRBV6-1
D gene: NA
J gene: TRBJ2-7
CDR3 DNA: TGTGCCAGCCCGCGCCTTTATCAGGAGGGCGAGTACTTC
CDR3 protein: CASPRLYQEGEYF

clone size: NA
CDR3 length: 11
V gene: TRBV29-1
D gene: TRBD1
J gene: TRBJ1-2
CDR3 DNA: TGCAGCGTCGACAGGGGCCCTGGCTACACCTTC
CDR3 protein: CSVDRGPGYTF

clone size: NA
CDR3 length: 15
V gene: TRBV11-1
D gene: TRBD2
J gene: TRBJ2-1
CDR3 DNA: TGTGCCAGCAGCCAGGGACTAGCGGGAGGAAATGAGCAGTTCTTC
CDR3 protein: CASSQGLAGGNEQFF

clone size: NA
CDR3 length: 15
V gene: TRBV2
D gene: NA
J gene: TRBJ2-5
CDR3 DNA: TGTGCCAGCAGTGATGGGACCGTAGGGTGGGAGACCCAGTACTTC
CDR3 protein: CASSDGTVGWETQYF

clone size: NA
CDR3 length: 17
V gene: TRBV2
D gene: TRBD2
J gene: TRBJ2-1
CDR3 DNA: TGTGCCAGCATTGGGACTAGCGGGGCAAGCTCCTACAATGAGCAGTTCTTC
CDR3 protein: CASIGTSGASSYNEQFF

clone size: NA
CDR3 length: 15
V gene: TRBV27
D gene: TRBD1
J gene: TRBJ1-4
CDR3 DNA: TGTGCCAGCAGTCCCAGACAGGGGAATAATGAAAAACTGTTTTTT
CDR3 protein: CASSPRQGNNEKLFF

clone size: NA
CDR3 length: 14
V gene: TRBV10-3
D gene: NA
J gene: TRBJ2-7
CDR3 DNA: TGTGCCATCAGTGAGGACAGCCGCTCCTACGAGCAGTACTTC
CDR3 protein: CAISEDSRSYEQYF

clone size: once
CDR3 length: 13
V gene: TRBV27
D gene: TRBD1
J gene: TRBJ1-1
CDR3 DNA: TGTGCCAGCAGTCTATACGACAGGGGCCTAGCTTTCTTT
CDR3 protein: CASSLYDRGLAFF

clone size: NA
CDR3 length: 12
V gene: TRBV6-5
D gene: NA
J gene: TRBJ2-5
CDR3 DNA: TGTGCCAGCAGTTACTCCCCAGAGACCCAGTACTTC
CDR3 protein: CASSYSPETQYF